The 4 T cell receptor beta chains reported below all come from one sample, sequenced in a study of T cells in Graves' hyperthyroidism and ophthalmopathy. From RNA transcripts, TCR beta CDR3 regions were amplified. Using the HTBI primer set, a first-round RT-PCR was run on the TCR CDR3. TCRdb reanalysed the multiplex PCR reads using MiXCR and keeps one entry per CDR3 protein. The table records about 400,000 distinct CDR3 sequences, roughly 14% of them present only once. The source material was blood. The receptors come from a woman aged 18-29 years with Graves' hyperthyroidism.

As for this clonotype: A much larger clone sits a single nucleotide away, making a read error possible. The chain is built from TRBV9 and TRBJ2-7, with 7 bases lining up with TRBD2. V was clipped by 4 bases and J by 9 bases; unmatched bases: 16. This CDR3 is built from 15 residues. From germline, CDR1 is SGDLS and CDR2 YYNGEE. The chain's CDR3 is CASSPSSETSKGQYF. CDR3 coding DNA: TGTGCCAGCAGCCCTTCCTCCGAGACTAGCAAAGGGCAGTACTTC.

This clonotype was detected ten times or more. This chain links TRBV27 with TRBJ2-5; D assignment may be TRBD1 or TRBD2 (5 bases each). The CDR3 spans 14 residues. V was cut by 4 bases and J by 9 bases, with 18 bases left in between. The V gene's germline CDR1 is MNHEY and CDR2 SMNVEV (reference sequence). CDR3 nucleotide sequence: TGTGCCAGCAGTTCAGCGAACGGGGACGTGGCCCAGTACTTC. Translation gives CASSSANGDVAQYF.

This clonotype was seen more than once but under ten times. The chain joins TRBV20-1 to TRBJ1-2; D not resolved. Germline V gene sequence: CDR1 DFQATT, CDR2 SNEGSKA (reference sequence). The CDR3 length is 11 residues. The V end was cut by 1 base, the J end by 4 bases, with 4 bases between. CDR3 nucleotide sequence: TGCAGTGCTAGAGGGATCTATGGCTACACCTTC. It encodes CSARGIYGYTF.

This sequence joins TRBV12-3 or TRBV12-4 and TRBJ2-3, with 7 positions matching TRBD1. Trimming cost V 6 bases and J 0 bases; bases outside gene matches: 9. CDR3 length: 16 amino acids. The CDR3 loop reads CASSARGGLSTDTQYF. CDR3 nucleotides: TGTGCCAGCAGCGCGAGAGGGGGCCTCAGCACAGATACGCAGTATTTT.